These T cell receptor beta chains were read from a single sample in a study of T cell repertoires in cytomegalovirus infection. Their target antigens are unknown. One entry per CDR3 protein results from TCRdb running MiXCR on the reads. The table shows approximately 730,000 distinct CDR3 sequences, with 30% to 35% occurring only once. Sequencing used cultured PBMCs, obtained from culture after CMV antigen stimulation. The source of these receptors is a human donor in good health (CMV status not recorded). Some clones in this sample may be carry-over from other donors' samples. CDR3s include the opening cysteine and the closing phenylalanine or tryptophan. The D gene is left open where the match is weak. Clone size is stated in some rows and not others, as once, few, many or a class when expanded.

abundance: many; v_gene: TRBV7-6; j_gene: TRBJ2-1; d_gene: TRBD1; CDR3nt: TGTGCCAGCAGCACTTTGGGGACAGGGAGGCCCAATGAGCAGTTCTTC; CDR3aa: CASSTLGTGRPNEQFF
abundance: many; v_gene: TRBV7-8; j_gene: TRBJ2-3; d_gene: TRBD2; CDR3nt: TGTGCCAGCGGTAGCGGGGGGGCCACAGATACGCAGTATTTT; CDR3aa: CASGSGGATDTQYF
abundance: -; v_gene: TRBV4-3; j_gene: TRBJ1-2; d_gene: -; CDR3nt: TGCGCCAGCAGCCAAGGCGACCGCTGGGCTAACTATGGCTACACCTTC; CDR3aa: CASSQGDRWANYGYTF
abundance: -; v_gene: TRBV6-6; j_gene: TRBJ2-7; d_gene: TRBD1; CDR3nt: TGTGCCAGCAGTTACCCCGGACAGGGGGACTACGAGCAGTACTTC; CDR3aa: CASSYPGQGDYEQYF
abundance: once; v_gene: TRBV5-3; j_gene: TRBJ2-3; d_gene: TRBD2; CDR3nt: TGTGCCAGCAGCGCCCCGAGGACGGGGGGTGCAGATACGCAGTATTTT; CDR3aa: CASSAPRTGGADTQYF
abundance: -; v_gene: TRBV5-1; j_gene: TRBJ2-3; d_gene: -; CDR3nt: TGCGCCAGCAGCGCTGGACAAAACACAGATACGCAGTATTTT; CDR3aa: CASSAGQNTDTQYF
abundance: -; v_gene: TRBV4-1; j_gene: TRBJ1-3; d_gene: -; CDR3nt: TGCGCCAGCAGCCAAGTTACGGAGCCCCACTCAGGAAACACCATATATTTT; CDR3aa: CASSQVTEPHSGNTIYF
abundance: -; v_gene: TRBV7-9; j_gene: TRBJ1-1; d_gene: TRBD1; CDR3nt: TGTGCCAGCAGGTTCGACAGGGTGAGGGGCCTTAACACTGAAGCTTTCTTT; CDR3aa: CASRFDRVRGLNTEAFF
abundance: -; v_gene: TRBV6-6; j_gene: TRBJ1-4; d_gene: -; CDR3nt: TGTGCCAGCAGTTACACGTATGAAAAACTGTTTTTT; CDR3aa: CASSYTYEKLFF
abundance: -; v_gene: TRBV6-2/TRBV6-3; j_gene: TRBJ1-5; d_gene: TRBD1; CDR3nt: TGTGCCAGCAGAGCCCAGGGGGCTGACCAGCCCCAGCATTTT; CDR3aa: CASRAQGADQPQHF
abundance: few; v_gene: TRBV5-1; j_gene: TRBJ2-3; d_gene: TRBD2; CDR3nt: TGCGCCAGCAGCCACGGACTAGCGGGACCAACGAATACGCAGTATTTT; CDR3aa: CASSHGLAGPTNTQYF
abundance: -; v_gene: TRBV5-1; j_gene: TRBJ2-7; d_gene: -; CDR3nt: TGCGCCAGCAGCTTGGACGCTCAGAACTACGAGCAGTACTTC; CDR3aa: CASSLDAQNYEQYF
abundance: -; v_gene: TRBV2; j_gene: TRBJ1-1; d_gene: -; CDR3nt: TGTGCCAGCAGTGTTGTAGCGTTTAACACTGAAGCTTTCTTT; CDR3aa: CASSVVAFNTEAFF
abundance: -; v_gene: TRBV20-1; j_gene: TRBJ2-7; d_gene: -; CDR3nt: TGCAGTGCTAGAGACATAAACGGACCCGGCTACGAGCAGTACTTC; CDR3aa: CSARDINGPGYEQYF
abundance: -; v_gene: TRBV27; j_gene: TRBJ2-1; d_gene: -; CDR3nt: TGTGCCAGCAGTAAATCGGACATGTACAATGAGCAGTTCTTC; CDR3aa: CASSKSDMYNEQFF
abundance: many; v_gene: TRBV7-8; j_gene: TRBJ2-7; d_gene: -; CDR3nt: TGTGCCAGCAGCCACACTTACGGCTACGAGCAGTACTTC; CDR3aa: CASSHTYGYEQYF
abundance: few; v_gene: TRBV10-3; j_gene: TRBJ2-5; d_gene: TRBD2; CDR3nt: TGTGCCATCAGCAATAGCGGGGGCAGGGAGACCCAGTACTTC; CDR3aa: CAISNSGGRETQYF
abundance: -; v_gene: TRBV7-9; j_gene: TRBJ2-1; d_gene: -; CDR3nt: TGTGCCAGCAGCGCCCCCGGGACATCTTATGGCAATGAGCAGTTCTTC; CDR3aa: CASSAPGTSYGNEQFF
abundance: -; v_gene: TRBV7-9; j_gene: TRBJ2-3; d_gene: -; CDR3nt: TGTGCCAGCAGCTCCACTCGGGTGGGAAGCACAGATACGCAGTATTTT; CDR3aa: CASSSTRVGSTDTQYF
abundance: many; v_gene: TRBV7-2; j_gene: TRBJ2-1; d_gene: -; CDR3nt: TGTGCCAGCAGCCAGGTGTCTAGCGACTACAATGAGCAGTTCTTC; CDR3aa: CASSQVSSDYNEQFF
abundance: -; v_gene: TRBV6-1; j_gene: TRBJ1-5; d_gene: -; CDR3nt: TGTGCCAGCAGTTACGATAACAGCAATCAGCCCCAGCATTTT; CDR3aa: CASSYDNSNQPQHF
abundance: -; v_gene: TRBV7-9; j_gene: TRBJ2-5; d_gene: TRBD2; CDR3nt: TGTGCCAGCAGCTTAGGACTAGCCGCGTACTTC; CDR3aa: CASSLGLAAYF
abundance: -; v_gene: TRBV20-1; j_gene: TRBJ1-6; d_gene: TRBD1; CDR3nt: TGCAGTGCTAGAGACGGGGACAGACCTTATAATTCACCCCTCCACTTT; CDR3aa: CSARDGDRPYNSPLHF
abundance: few; v_gene: TRBV12-3/TRBV12-4; j_gene: TRBJ2-3; d_gene: TRBD1; CDR3nt: TGTGCCAGCAGCCTTACAGGGGGCGCGGCAGATACGCAGTATTTT; CDR3aa: CASSLTGGAADTQYF
abundance: -; v_gene: TRBV7-9; j_gene: TRBJ1-5; d_gene: TRBD1; CDR3nt: TGTGCCAGCAGCTCAGGTCCGTACAGGGGGGATCAGCCCCAGCATTTT; CDR3aa: CASSSGPYRGDQPQHF
abundance: -; v_gene: TRBV19; j_gene: TRBJ2-5; d_gene: -; CDR3nt: TGTGCCAGTAGTATGGATAGAGGGGAGACCCAGTACTTC; CDR3aa: CASSMDRGETQYF
abundance: -; v_gene: TRBV5-6; j_gene: TRBJ1-2; d_gene: -; CDR3nt: TGTGCCAGCAGCCGGGGGAGCACCCCAAACTATGGCTACACCTTC; CDR3aa: CASSRGSTPNYGYTF
abundance: -; v_gene: TRBV6-5; j_gene: TRBJ1-2; d_gene: -; CDR3nt: TGTGCCAGCAGTTACTCGAGAAGTTTAAGGGGCTACACCTTC; CDR3aa: CASSYSRSLRGYTF
abundance: -; v_gene: TRBV6-2/TRBV6-3; j_gene: TRBJ1-1; d_gene: -; CDR3nt: TGTGCCAGCAGCCCGCGGAGGGGAGTGTCCACTGAAGCTTTCTTT; CDR3aa: CASSPRRGVSTEAFF
abundance: -; v_gene: TRBV6-1; j_gene: TRBJ1-2; d_gene: TRBD1; CDR3nt: TGTGCCAGCACAATAAACAACGCAGGGGGTGGCTACACCTTC; CDR3aa: CASTINNAGGGYTF
abundance: -; v_gene: TRBV15; j_gene: TRBJ2-3; d_gene: TRBD2; CDR3nt: TGTGCCACCACCCCGGGACTAGCGGTTAGCACAGATACGCAGTATTTT; CDR3aa: CATTPGLAVSTDTQYF
abundance: few; v_gene: TRBV4-1; j_gene: TRBJ1-5; d_gene: -; CDR3nt: TGCGCCAGCAGCCAAGGTACGGCGCAGCCCCAGCATTTT; CDR3aa: CASSQGTAQPQHF
abundance: -; v_gene: TRBV7-9; j_gene: TRBJ2-1; d_gene: -; CDR3nt: TGTGCCAGCAGCCTGCCCGTTGGCAATGAGCAGTTCTTC; CDR3aa: CASSLPVGNEQFF
abundance: many; v_gene: TRBV7-2; j_gene: TRBJ2-3; d_gene: TRBD2; CDR3nt: TGTGCCCTCTCAAAGCGGGGGGGCCCTGATACGCAGTATTTT; CDR3aa: CALSKRGGPDTQYF
abundance: -; v_gene: TRBV6-5; j_gene: TRBJ1-5; d_gene: -; CDR3nt: TGTGCCAGCAGCCGAAGGGGGAGTCCTCAGCCCCAGCATTTT; CDR3aa: CASSRRGSPQPQHF
abundance: -; v_gene: TRBV7-2; j_gene: TRBJ1-1; d_gene: -; CDR3nt: TGTGCCAGCAGCTTATTGGCGGATTCTCAAGCTTTCTTT; CDR3aa: CASSLLADSQAFF
abundance: -; v_gene: TRBV5-4; j_gene: TRBJ2-5; d_gene: TRBD2; CDR3nt: TGTGCCAGCAACCCGACTAGCGGAAATACAAGGGTGGAGACCCAGTACTTC; CDR3aa: CASNPTSGNTRVETQYF
abundance: -; v_gene: TRBV4-1; j_gene: TRBJ2-6; d_gene: TRBD1; CDR3nt: TGCGCCAGCAGCCAAGGGGTTCGGGACAGGCTAAGCTCTGGGGCCAACGTCCTGACTTTC; CDR3aa: CASSQGVRDRLSSGANVLTF
abundance: -; v_gene: TRBV12-3/TRBV12-4; j_gene: TRBJ1-3; d_gene: -; CDR3nt: TGTGCCAGCAGTGAAACTCGGACAGAAAGCCGAAACACCATATATTTT; CDR3aa: CASSETRTESRNTIYF
abundance: few; v_gene: TRBV18; j_gene: TRBJ1-1; d_gene: TRBD1; CDR3nt: TGTGCCAGCTCGCCTCCCAGGGACAGGGGATTTGTGGGCACTGAAGCTTTCTTT; CDR3aa: CASSPPRDRGFVGTEAFF
abundance: many; v_gene: TRBV7-2; j_gene: TRBJ1-2; d_gene: -; CDR3nt: TGTGCCAGCAGCACAGGGCTGGGCTACACCTTC; CDR3aa: CASSTGLGYTF
abundance: -; v_gene: TRBV5-1; j_gene: TRBJ1-5; d_gene: -; CDR3nt: TGCGCCAGCAGCTTGGCCCCCAGTCGGCCCGGGACTCGAAATCAGCCCCAGCATTTT; CDR3aa: CASSLAPSRPGTRNQPQHF
abundance: -; v_gene: TRBV7-9; j_gene: TRBJ1-1; d_gene: -; CDR3nt: TGTGCCAGCAGCTTAAGCTTGAAGGAAGCTTTCTTT; CDR3aa: CASSLSLKEAFF
abundance: -; v_gene: TRBV5-1; j_gene: TRBJ2-3; d_gene: TRBD2; CDR3nt: TGCGCCAGCAGCCCGGGTCTAGCGGGAGGTTTCGGCACAGATACGCAGTATTTT; CDR3aa: CASSPGLAGGFGTDTQYF
abundance: -; v_gene: TRBV19; j_gene: TRBJ1-4; d_gene: -; CDR3nt: TGTGCCAGTATGGATCTTGCCCGGGGGTCTAATGAAAAACTGTTTTTT; CDR3aa: CASMDLARGSNEKLFF
abundance: once; v_gene: TRBV7-3; j_gene: TRBJ1-2; d_gene: -; CDR3nt: TGTGCCAGCAGCTTACTTTCCGCCTATGGCTACACCTTC; CDR3aa: CASSLLSAYGYTF
abundance: many; v_gene: TRBV7-2; j_gene: TRBJ2-2; d_gene: -; CDR3nt: TGTGCCAGCAGCAAAGACGCCAGGATTCCCCTAAACACCGGGGAGCTGTTTTTT; CDR3aa: CASSKDARIPLNTGELFF
abundance: -; v_gene: TRBV18; j_gene: TRBJ2-7; d_gene: -; CDR3nt: TGTGCCAGCTCACCATATATGCGCTCGTACGAGCAGTACTTC; CDR3aa: CASSPYMRSYEQYF
abundance: -; v_gene: TRBV9; j_gene: TRBJ2-7; d_gene: -; CDR3nt: TGTGCCAGCAGCGTAGGAAGAGGGGTCCGACTCTACGAGCAGTACTTC; CDR3aa: CASSVGRGVRLYEQYF
abundance: -; v_gene: TRBV12-3/TRBV12-4; j_gene: TRBJ2-2; d_gene: -; CDR3nt: TGTGCCAGCAGCCCCCCGGTCAGGGGATCTGGGGAGCTGTTTTTT; CDR3aa: CASSPPVRGSGELFF
abundance: many; v_gene: TRBV7-2; j_gene: TRBJ1-1; d_gene: -; CDR3nt: TGTGCCAGCAGCTTAGCGGGGGCGAACACTGAAGCTTTCTTT; CDR3aa: CASSLAGANTEAFF
abundance: -; v_gene: TRBV20-1; j_gene: TRBJ2-1; d_gene: TRBD2; CDR3nt: TGCAGTGCTGGGACTAGAAGGAATGAGCAGTTCTTC; CDR3aa: CSAGTRRNEQFF
abundance: -; v_gene: TRBV20-1; j_gene: TRBJ2-5; d_gene: -; CDR3nt: TGCAGTGCTAGCTTTGCGGGAAGAGAGACCCAGTACTTC; CDR3aa: CSASFAGRETQYF
abundance: -; v_gene: TRBV7-6; j_gene: TRBJ1-2; d_gene: -; CDR3nt: TGTGCCAGCAGCTCCTTAGAATATGGCTACACCTTC; CDR3aa: CASSSLEYGYTF
abundance: -; v_gene: TRBV7-8; j_gene: TRBJ1-5; d_gene: -; CDR3nt: TGTGCCAGCAGCGGGCAGGGATTTGGGTACCAGCCCCAGCATTTT; CDR3aa: CASSGQGFGYQPQHF
abundance: -; v_gene: TRBV11-2; j_gene: TRBJ2-7; d_gene: TRBD2; CDR3nt: TGTGCCAGCAGCTTACGTTTGGGGGGACTAGCGATCGGCGAGCAGTACTTC; CDR3aa: CASSLRLGGLAIGEQYF
abundance: -; v_gene: TRBV20-1; j_gene: TRBJ1-1; d_gene: -; CDR3nt: TGCAGTGCTAGATGGGGGGGGGACACTGAAGCTTTCTTT; CDR3aa: CSARWGGDTEAFF
abundance: few; v_gene: TRBV27; j_gene: TRBJ1-1; d_gene: -; CDR3nt: TGTGCCAGCAGTCTCCTCGCCCTCAGAGGTCGTCGGCCATCAAACACTGAAGCTTTCTTT; CDR3aa: CASSLLALRGRRPSNTEAFF
abundance: few; v_gene: TRBV19; j_gene: TRBJ2-4; d_gene: TRBD2; CDR3nt: TGTGCCAGTAGTATACGGGCGCCAGGGGGCCTAGCGGGAGTTACAAACATTCAGTACTTC; CDR3aa: CASSIRAPGGLAGVTNIQYF
abundance: -; v_gene: TRBV5-1; j_gene: TRBJ2-3; d_gene: TRBD1; CDR3nt: TGCGCCAGCAGCCCCGGGACAGGGGGACCCACAGATACGCAGTATTTT; CDR3aa: CASSPGTGGPTDTQYF